This TCR beta chain stems from a study of CD8+CD57+ T cells in acquired aplastic anemia. In the study overall: Sorting CD4+ and CD8+ cells gave DNA averaging approximately 3 ug. Study-wide findings and caveats: For CD8+ Simpson's diversity, patients and controls showed no significant difference.

The study profiled TCR beta VDJ and CDR3 using genomic DNA as template. TCRdb processed the reads anew with MiXCR; each CDR3 protein has one entry. The sample holds 170,000 or so distinct CDR3 sequences, about 50% seen once. All sequencing subjects had displayed CD8+CD57+ cell expansion on flow cytometry. Each patient gave a blood sample that was collected before any therapy had been received. The length of the CDR3 is 13 residues. Trimming shortened V by 9 bases and J by 2 bases, and 11 bases separated the two germline ends. Germline-derived CDR1 and CDR2 are SGHVS and FNYEAQ. A remark on this clonotype: Its specificity is unknown.

The chain has TRBV7-6 and TRBJ2-1; D is perhaps TRBD2 (6 bases). Specimen: sorted CD4+, CD8+, or CD8+CD57+ T cells (not recorded which) from PBMCs. The receptor was derived from a human donor with aplastic anemia. In DNA, the CDR3 is TGTGCCAGTGTAGCGGATACCTACAATGAGCAGTTCTTC. Its protein product is CASVADTYNEQFF.